What follows are 30 T cell receptor beta chains derived from one specimen sequenced in a study of cytomegalovirus exposure and HLA in healthy donors. The PCR ran on 60 Vbeta and 13 Jbeta primers. The protocol was immunoSEQ multiplex PCR, while the TCRdb copy is restricted to in-frame clones and leaves out a portion. The sample carries some 190,000 clones, about four fifths recorded once. Source material: PBMCs. All receptors derive from a female donor in good health and CMV-seronegative.

J is TRBJ1-1 and V is TRBV19; the D gene is possibly TRBD1 (6 bases). V lost 7 bases and J 0 bases, leaving 21 bases between the germline ends. The germline CDR1 and CDR2 sequences are LNHDA and SQIVND (reference sequence). CDR3 length: 17 residues. The CDR3 DNA is TGTGCCAGTACGTCGCCAGGGGTTAAACTCATGAACACTGAAGCTTTCTTT. It is translated as CASTSPGVKLMNTEAFF.

To note about this clone: The same CDR3 is also encoded by other DNA sequences in this sample. The V call is TRBV7-9, the J call TRBJ2-7, with 9 bases fitting TRBD1. The J segment lost 2 bases and the V segment lost 3 bases, leaving 2 bases of the junction unmatched. Germline V gene lookup returns CDR1 SEHNR and CDR2 FQNEAQ (reference sequence). The CDR3 contains 14 residues. CDR3 bases: TGTGCCAGCAGCTTCTGGGACAGGGCCTACGAGCAGTACTTC. Protein sequence: CASSFWDRAYEQYF.

CDR3 amino acids: CASTPWLSNQPQHF. The CDR3 DNA reads as TGTGCCAGCACCCCCTGGCTTAGCAATCAGCCCCAGCATTTT. V is TRBV5-8 and J is TRBJ1-5; D gene unclear. Trimming left V 6 bases short and J 0 bases short, with 10 bases between. Germline V gene data show CDR1 as SGHTS and CDR2 as YDEGEE. The CDR3 consists of 14 residues. Full variable domain (rest looked up from reference TRBV5-8 and TRBJ1-5): EAGVTQSPTHLIKTRGQQATLRCSPISGHTSVYWYQQALGLGLQFLLWYDEGEERNRGNFPPRFSGRQFPNYSSELNVNALELEDSALYLCASTPWLSNQPQHFGDGTRLSIL.

As for this clone: Its ends do not fully match the called genes, so a read error is possible. The chain couples TRBV7-7 to TRBJ2-3, with TRBD2 as a possible D gene (6 bases). This CDR3 is built from 15 residues. The V gene's germline CDR1 is SSHAT and CDR2 FNYEAQ (reference sequence). CDR3 DNA: TGTGCTAGCAGCTTAGGAGGGCCGGGCACAGATACGCAGTATTTT. Its protein is CASSLGGPGTDTQYF.

V is TRBV13 and J is TRBJ2-1; D is perhaps TRBD2 (6 bases). Per germline, CDR1 PRHDT and CDR2 FYEKMQ (reference sequence). With 5 bases removed from V and 3 bases from J, the gap between germline ends came to 14 bases. The CDR3 length is 15 residues. Here the CDR3 reads CASSQAGRFYNEQFF. For the CDR3, the DNA is TGTGCCAGCAGCCAAGCGGGTCGATTCTACAATGAGCAGTTCTTC.

The chain combines TRBV29-1 with TRBJ2-5; TRBD2 matches at 10 bases. Germline V gene lookup returns CDR1 SQVTM and CDR2 ANQGSEA. Unmatched junction bases numbered 5, after V lost 3 bases and J lost 1 base. The CDR3 is made up of 15 amino acids. The CDR3 is CSVEELAGLQETQYF. The CDR3 nucleotides are TGCAGCGTTGAGGAACTAGCGGGGCTCCAAGAGACCCAGTACTTC.

In regard to this clone: This specimen includes other DNA sequences encoding the same CDR3. This CDR3 reads CASSLQTGMNTEAFF. In nucleotides, the CDR3 is TGCGCCAGCAGCTTGCAAACAGGCATGAACACTGAAGCTTTCTTT. This rearrangement joins TRBV5-1 to TRBJ1-1; tentatively, D is TRBD1 (5 bases). Between the trimmed V and J ends, which lost 1 base and 0 bases, there was a span of 10 bases. Germline-derived CDR1 and CDR2 are SGHRS and YFSETQ. The CDR3 covers 15 residues. Based on the CDR3 plus reference TRBV5-1 and TRBJ1-1, the full variable domain is KAGVTQTPRYLIKTRGQQVTLSCSPISGHRSVSWYQQTPGQGLQFLFEYFSETQRNKGNFPGRFSGRQFSNSRSEMNVSTLELGDSALYLCASSLQTGMNTEAFFGQGTRLTVV.

The chain recombines TRBV27 with TRBJ1-2; 7 bases fit TRBD1. The V gene end was trimmed by 4 bases and the J gene end by 4 bases; junction bases not matched to a gene: 6. Germline values: CDR1 MNHEY, CDR2 SMNVEV (reference sequence). The CDR3 runs 14 residues. CDR3 bases: TGTGCCAGCAGTTCGGACAGGCAAGGCTATGGCTACACCTTC. Its protein is CASSSDRQGYGYTF.

The chain recombines TRBV6-6 with TRBJ1-5; a weak D match, TRBD1 (6 bases). The V gene lost 5 bases and the J gene lost 4 bases, with 18 bases spanning the gap. CDR1 MNHNY and CDR2 SVGAGI come from the germline V gene (reference sequence). The CDR3 is made up of 16 amino acids. The CDR3 DNA is TGTGCCAGCAGTCCCCCAGGGGAAGGAAGGAATCAGCCCCAGCATTTT. Its translation is CASSPPGEGRNQPQHF.

This clone was seen a handful of times. V gene TRBV12-5 combines with J gene TRBJ1-2; no clear D gene. CDR1 is LGHNT and CDR2 is FRNRAP in the germline V gene. The CDR3 has 11 residues. Between the trimmed V and J ends, which lost 7 bases and 0 bases, there was a span of 3 bases. DNA for the CDR3: TGTGCTAGTGCTCCTAACTATGGCTACACCTTC. Its protein product is CASAPNYGYTF.

This clone was recorded once. The rearrangement uses TRBV5-1 and TRBJ1-2; unclear D gene. The CDR3 has 13 residues. The V and J ends lost 0 bases and 8 bases respectively, with 11 bases between them. Germline V gene lookup returns CDR1 SGHRS and CDR2 YFSETQ. CDR3 protein: CASSLGTQEGYTF. CDR3 coding DNA: TGCGCCAGCAGCTTGGGCACCCAGGAAGGCTACACCTTC.

In nucleotides, the CDR3 is TGCGCCAGCAGCTTAAGGGACAGGCACGCGAACACCGGGGAGCTGTTTTTT. Its protein product is CASSLRDRHANTGELFF. V and J are TRBV5-1 and TRBJ2-2; TRBD1 agrees at 8 bases. The CDR3 runs to 17 residues. Germline V lookup: CDR1 SGHRS, CDR2 YFSETQ. J gave up 0 bases and V 2 bases, and 6 bases lay outside the gene matches. The entire variable domain, with the rest obtained from reference TRBV5-1 and TRBJ2-2, is as follows: KAGVTQTPRYLIKTRGQQVTLSCSPISGHRSVSWYQQTPGQGLQFLFEYFSETQRNKGNFPGRFSGRQFSNSRSEMNVSTLELGDSALYLCASSLRDRHANTGELFFGEGSRLTVL.

This clone was found a few times. V usage is TRBV10-3 and J usage is TRBJ2-5; no clear D gene. Trimming removed 4 bases from V and 4 bases from J, with 10 bases in between. In germline, CDR1 is ENHRY, CDR2 SYGVKD. This CDR3 is built from 13 residues. The CDR3 bases are TGTGCCATCAGTGCTAGTACCGTAGAGACCCAGTACTTC. Encoded protein: CAISASTVETQYF.

The V gene is TRBV5-1, the J gene TRBJ2-3; 13 nucleotides match TRBD2. The CDR3 sequence is 14 residues long. The germline gives CDR1 SGHRS, CDR2 YFSETQ. The J segment lost 6 bases and the V segment lost 3 bases, leaving 1 base of the junction unmatched. The CDR3 DNA reads as TGCGCCAGCAGCTCGACTAGCGGGGGGGATACGCAGTATTTT. This codes for CASSSTSGGDTQYF.

CDR3: CASSLRDEQYF. The DNA of the CDR3 is TGTGCCAGCAGCTTGCGGGACGAGCAGTACTTC. The J gene is TRBJ2-7, the V gene TRBV5-4; D unresolved. The CDR3 covers 11 residues. Germline V gives CDR1 SGHNT, CDR2 YYREEE (reference sequence). V lost 1 base and J lost 5, with 4 bases in between.

This rearrangement joins TRBV7-9 to TRBJ2-1; 8 bases fit TRBD2. V trimming: 8 bases; J trimming: 5 bases; junction bases outside the gene matches: 5. There are 13 residues in the CDR3. The germline V gene encodes CDR1 SEHNR and CDR2 FQNEAQ (reference sequence). The CDR3 nucleotides read TGTGCCAGCGACGGGGGGGCACACAATGAGCAGTTCTTC. Protein: CASDGGAHNEQFF.

V is TRBV11-2 and J is TRBJ1-1, with 9 bases matching TRBD1. The V and J ends lost 3 bases and 4 bases, in that order; junction bases with no gene match: 6. CDR3 length: 15 amino acids. CDR1 and CDR2 from the germline V gene are SGHAT and FQNNGV. The CDR3 DNA reads as TGTGCCAGCAGCTTCGGGACAGGGAGTGGCACTGAAGCTTTCTTT. It codes for CASSFGTGSGTEAFF.

This chain joins TRBV4-1 and TRBJ2-1; D gene uncertain. CDR1 is MGHRA and CDR2 is YSYEKL in the germline V gene. The V and J ends lost 0 bases and 3 bases respectively, with 3 bases between them. This CDR3 is built from 13 residues. CDR3 nucleotide sequence: TGCGCCAGCAGCCAAGAGTACTACAATGAGCAGTTCTTC. It translates to CASSQEYYNEQFF.

The chain has TRBV9 and TRBJ2-1; D is possibly TRBD2 (6 bases). The CDR3 contains 16 residues. The V end lost 4 bases, the J end lost 7 bases, and 21 bases lay between the germline ends. Germline CDR1 reads SGDLS; CDR2 reads YYNGEE. The DNA of the CDR3 is TGTGCCAGCAGCCCCCGACTAGGCCTCAGTGGGAATGAGCAGTTCTTC. This encodes CASSPRLGLSGNEQFF.

The V and J genes are TRBV28 and TRBJ2-7; TRBD1 matches at 9 bases. J was trimmed by 1 base and V by 5 bases; bases with no gene match: 6. In germline, CDR1 is MDHEN, CDR2 SYDVKM. CDR3 length: 15 residues. This CDR3 reads CASSPRDRDSYEQYF. As DNA, the CDR3 is TGTGCCAGCAGTCCGAGGGACAGGGATTCCTACGAGCAGTACTTC.

The chain links TRBV9 to TRBJ2-1, with D uncertain. The length of the CDR3 is 13 residues. Per germline, CDR1 SGDLS and CDR2 YYNGEE. Trimming removed 0 bases from V and 2 bases from J, with 3 bases in between. Written as DNA, the CDR3 is TGTGCCAGCAGCGTAGCTACCTACAATGAGCAGTTCTTC. As protein: CASSVATYNEQFF.

The J gene is TRBJ2-3, the V gene TRBV5-1; D remains ambiguous. This CDR3 has 15 amino acids. The germline V and J ends were trimmed by 1 base and 1 base, with 10 bases remaining between them. Looked up from germline, CDR1 is SGHRS and CDR2 is YFSETQ. CDR3: CASSLTGSGTDTQYF. In nucleotides, the CDR3 is TGCGCCAGCAGCTTGACCGGGTCAGGCACAGATACGCAGTATTTT.

The genes are TRBV27 and TRBJ1-6; no clear D gene. The germline V gene encodes CDR1 MNHEY and CDR2 SMNVEV (reference sequence). This CDR3 comprises 16 residues. V was cut by 3 bases and J by 10 bases, with 19 bases left in between. This CDR3 reads CASSFGVGAVGSPLHF. The DNA of the CDR3 is TGTGCCAGCAGTTTTGGAGTCGGCGCAGTAGGCTCACCCCTCCACTTT.

The chain recombines TRBV5-1 with TRBJ2-5; the match to TRBD2 covers 7 bases. The CDR3 extends over 15 amino acids. Per the germline V gene, CDR1 is SGHRS and CDR2 is YFSETQ. Trimming took 0 bases from V and 4 from J; bases not matched to a gene: 6. CDR3 nucleotides: TGCGCCAGCAGCTTGGAGGCGGGAGCTTCAGAGACCCAGTACTTC. It is translated as CASSLEAGASETQYF.

In its sample, this clone was seen a few times. The genes are TRBV27 and TRBJ2-1; 13 bases match TRBD2. The CDR3 has 18 residues. The ends lost 6 bases at V and 1 base at J; junction bases unmatched: 9. Per germline, CDR1 MNHEY and CDR2 SMNVEV (reference sequence). CDR3 in amino acids: CASRAGTSGKGSYNEQFF. In DNA, the CDR3 is TGTGCCAGCAGAGCCGGGACTAGCGGGAAAGGGTCCTACAATGAGCAGTTCTTC.

The rearrangement links TRBV7-9 to TRBJ2-4; D is unclear. V lost 2 bases to trimming and J lost 1 base, with 12 bases between them. The length of the CDR3 is 16 residues. Germline V gives CDR1 SEHNR, CDR2 FQNEAQ (reference sequence). The CDR3 DNA sequence: TGTGCCAGCAGCTTAAGTTTTGGGCAGGCCAAAAACATTCAGTACTTC. Residues: CASSLSFGQAKNIQYF. The full variable domain, completed using reference TRBV7-9 and TRBJ2-4, is DTGVSQNPRHKITKRGQNVTFRCDPISEHNRLYWYRQTLGQGPEFLTYFQNEAQLEKSRLLSDRFSAERPKGSFSTLEIQRTEQGDSAMYLCASSLSFGQAKNIQYFGAGTRLSVL.

The chain couples TRBV5-6 to TRBJ1-1; D ambiguous. The CDR3 has 13 amino acids. CDR1 and CDR2 (germline): SGHDT, YYEEEE. V was cut by 0 bases and J by 7 bases, with 10 bases left in between. CDR3 in DNA: TGTGCCAGCAGCTTGGCTGTCGGTTTTGAAGCTTTCTTT. It yields the protein CASSLAVGFEAFF.

The CDR3 nucleotides are TGTGCCAGCAGCTTCACTAGCGGGGGGGCCCTCGGGGATGAGCAGTTCTTC. Its protein product is CASSFTSGGALGDEQFF. The chain has TRBV5-4 and TRBJ2-1; TRBD2 matches at 13 bases. The CDR3 has 17 residues. V lost 2 bases, J lost 8 bases, and 10 bases stayed unmatched. The germline V gene encodes CDR1 SGHNT and CDR2 YYREEE (reference sequence).

The chain carries TRBV30 and TRBJ1-5; D not resolved. V was clipped by 6 bases and J by 0 bases, with 9 bases between them. CDR1 is GTSNPN, CDR2 SVGIG, per germline (reference sequence). The CDR3 covers 13 residues. This CDR3 is CACQQNSNQPQHF. The CDR3 DNA sequence: TGTGCCTGTCAACAGAATAGCAATCAGCCCCAGCATTTT.

This chain uses TRBV7-9 with TRBJ2-7, with 11 positions matching TRBD2. This CDR3 spans 16 amino acids. Germline V gene lookup returns CDR1 SEHNR and CDR2 FQNEAQ (reference sequence). V lost 1 base, J lost 2 bases, and 4 bases stayed unmatched. CDR3 nucleotide sequence: TGTGCCAGCAGCTTAGTAGCGGGGGGGCCCACCTACGAGCAGTACTTC. Translating gives CASSLVAGGPTYEQYF.